One and the same sample provided the 10 T cell receptor beta chains below, sequenced in a study of vaccination effects on CD4 cells after COVID-19. Measured with immunoSEQ multiplex PCR; TCRdb has only the in-frame clones, and not every one. The sample has some 31,000 clones, less than 80% seen once. Prior to sequencing, the ViraFEST assay stimulated PBMC with viral peptide pools, which expanded the antigen-specific CD4+ T cells. The authors isolated CD4+ T cells after approximately 9 days of culture. Negative nucleocapsid antibody tests before and after vaccination confirmed no previous SARS-CoV-2 infection. Their recognized antigens are unknown. This material consisted of CD4+ T cells from PBMCs cultured with HCoV-OC43 spike peptides, taken before COVID-19 vaccination. Subset given: HCoV-OC43 spike overlapping peptide pool stimulation. These receptors were collected from a human donor who received a COVID-19 vaccine.

This clone appeared a few times. This chain joins TRBV7-9 and TRBJ2-7; D is possibly TRBD1 (5 bases). The V gene's germline CDR1 is SEHNR and CDR2 FQNEAQ (reference sequence). The length of the CDR3 is 12 residues. V shed 5 bases and J shed 6 bases, with 11 bases lying between them. The CDR3 DNA reads as TGTGCCAGCAGCCCTCAGGGTCGCGAGCAGTACTTC. It specifies CASSPQGREQYF.

The V and J genes are TRBV5-5 and TRBJ1-2, with TRBD1 matching over 7 bases. Germline lookup yields CDR1 SGHKS and CDR2 YYEKEE (reference sequence). V trimming: 4 bases; J trimming: 8 bases; junction bases outside the gene matches: 5. The CDR3 has 12 amino acids. CDR3 coding DNA: TGTGCCAGCAGCCAGGGACAGTACGGCTACACCTTC. It codes for CASSQGQYGYTF.

This sequence joins TRBV7-2 and TRBJ2-7; D ambiguous. Germline assignment: CDR1 SGHTA and CDR2 FQGNSA. V was pared by 0 bases and J by 2 bases, with 11 bases between. This CDR3 contains 15 residues. CDR3 region: CASSLALPITYEQYF. The CDR3 DNA reads TGTGCCAGCAGCTTAGCGCTCCCGATTACCTACGAGCAGTACTTC.

The chain joins TRBV7-6 to TRBJ2-1, with TRBD2 matching 11 bases. The CDR3 is made up of 17 amino acids. Germline CDR1 and CDR2: SGHVS and FNYEAQ. J gave up 0 bases and V 3 bases, and 4 bases lay outside the gene matches. Here the CDR3 DNA reads TGTGCCAGCAGCTTTCTAGCGGGGGGAAGCTCCTACAATGAGCAGTTCTTC. This encodes CASSFLAGGSSYNEQFF.

The genes are TRBV3-1 (or the pseudogene TRBV3-2) and TRBJ1-6; D remains ambiguous. Germline assignment: CDR1 LGHDT and CDR2 YNNKEL (reference sequence). The CDR3 runs 16 residues. Trimming left V 0 bases short and J 2 bases short, with 8 bases between. This CDR3 is CASSQESGTYNSPLHF. In DNA, the CDR3 is TGTGCCAGCAGCCAAGAATCGGGTACCTATAATTCACCCCTCCACTTT.

The chain links TRBV5-6 to TRBJ2-7; no clear D gene. This CDR3 is 12 amino acids long. CDR1 and CDR2 (germline): SGHDT, YYEEEE. The V end was cut by 1 base, the J end by 5 bases, with 7 bases between. This CDR3 is CASSLNSDEQYF. For the CDR3, the DNA is TGTGCCAGCAGCTTGAACTCGGACGAGCAGTACTTC.

V is TRBV6-5 and J is TRBJ1-1, with D possibly matching TRBD1 (5 bases). The CDR3 runs 12 residues. V lost 6 bases, J lost 4 bases, and 9 bases lay in between. Per germline, CDR1 MNHEY and CDR2 SVGAGI. The CDR3 DNA reads as TGTGCCAGCAGCCTAAGGGGCACTGAAGCTTTCTTT. It yields the protein CASSLRGTEAFF.

This clone was counted a few times. The V call is TRBV1, the J call TRBJ1-3. TRBV1 is recorded as a pseudogene. The CDR3 is 19 residues long. The CDR3 loop reads CTSSRRRGRLDFSGNTIYF. The CDR3 nucleotides are TGCACCAGCAGCCGACGGAGAGGCCGTCTAGACTTCTCTGGAAACACCATATATTTT.

This clone has only a few counts. The rearrangement uses TRBV3-1 (or the pseudogene TRBV3-2) and TRBJ1-2; D gene unclear. The CDR3 is 13 residues long. Germline CDR1 is LGHDT and CDR2 is YNNKEL (reference sequence). V lost 0 bases and J 5 bases, leaving 7 bases between the germline ends. CDR3 protein: CASSQEVGYGYTF. The CDR3 DNA reads as TGTGCCAGCAGCCAAGAAGTGGGGTATGGCTACACCTTC.

The chain joins TRBV25-1 to TRBJ2-1, with D perhaps given as TRBD1 or TRBD2 (6 bases each). Trimming shortened V by 3 bases and J by 8 bases, and 14 bases separated the two germline ends. From germline, CDR1 is MGHDK and CDR2 SYGVNS. This CDR3 is 14 amino acids long. CDR3 protein: CASSEGGAGDEQFF. CDR3 bases: TGTGCCAGCAGTGAGGGCGGGGCAGGGGATGAGCAGTTCTTC.